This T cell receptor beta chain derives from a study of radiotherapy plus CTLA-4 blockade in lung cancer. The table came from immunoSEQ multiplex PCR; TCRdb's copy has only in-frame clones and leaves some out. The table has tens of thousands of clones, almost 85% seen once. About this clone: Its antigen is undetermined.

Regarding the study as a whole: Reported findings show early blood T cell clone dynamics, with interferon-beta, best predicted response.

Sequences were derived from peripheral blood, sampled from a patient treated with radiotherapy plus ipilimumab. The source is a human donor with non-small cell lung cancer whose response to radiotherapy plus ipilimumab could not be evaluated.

The CDR3: CASSSTSGGQPQHF. The CDR3 bases are TGCGCCAGCAGCTCGACGAGCGGGGGACAGCCCCAGCATTTT. This rearrangement joins TRBV4-3 to TRBJ1-5; D is perhaps TRBD1 (5 bases). The ends were cut back, 5 bases at V and 7 bases at J, with 15 bases in the middle. CDR1 and CDR2 (germline): LGHNA, YSLEER. This CDR3 is 14 amino acids long.